The 19 T cell receptor beta chains given below trace back to one sample, sequenced in a study of T cells in Graves' hyperthyroidism and ophthalmopathy. Amplification of TCR beta CDR3 regions used RNA as the template. RT-PCR in the first round (using the HTBI primer set) targeted the TCR CDR3. TCRdb reprocessed the multiplex PCR reads with MiXCR, giving one entry per CDR3 protein. Altogether about 400,000 distinct CDR3 sequences are present, about 14% being singletons, with the ten largest covering around a fifth. Sequencing used blood. These receptors were taken from a woman aged 25-40 years with Graves' ophthalmopathy.

This clonotype was found many times. The CDR3 here is CASSFWGPYNEQFF. CDR3 bases: TGTGCCAGCAGTTTCTGGGGGCCTTACAATGAGCAGTTCTTC. The J gene is TRBJ2-1, the V gene TRBV12-3 or TRBV12-4, with a possible D match to TRBD1 (6 bases). The CDR3 is made up of 14 amino acids. V was cut by 3 bases and J by 4 bases, with 10 bases left in between.

In this sample, this clonotype turned up many times. The genes are TRBV12-3 or TRBV12-4 and TRBJ1-5, with D hard to call. This CDR3 spans 15 amino acids. V was pared by 5 bases and J by 7 bases, with 18 bases between. CDR3 sequence reads: CASSLSGSTGQPQHF. The CDR3 DNA reads TGTGCCAGCAGTCTCTCCGGGAGTACGGGGCAGCCCCAGCATTTT.

This clonotype was counted a few times. The chain uses TRBV7-9 and TRBJ2-1; 9 bases agree with TRBD2. Germline values: CDR1 SEHNR, CDR2 FQNEAQ (reference sequence). J was trimmed by 7 bases and V by 5 bases; bases with no gene match: 15. This CDR3 has 17 amino acids. CDR3 sequence (DNA): TGTGCCAGCAGCCCCAAAGGGACGGGACTAGCACGAAATGAGCAGTTCTTC. Translation gives CASSPKGTGLARNEQFF. The full variable domain, its missing parts supplied by reference TRBV7-9 and TRBJ2-1, is DTGVSQNPRHKITKRGQNVTFRCDPISEHNRLYWYRQTLGQGPEFLTYFQNEAQLEKSRLLSDRFSAERPKGSFSTLEIQRTEQGDSAMYLCASSPKGTGLARNEQFFGPGTRLTVL.

A few counts support this clonotype. The chain carries TRBV2 and TRBJ1-6; no reliable D call. The ends were cut back, 7 bases at V and 8 bases at J, with 9 bases in the middle. CDR3 length: 12 amino acids. Germline V CDR1 and CDR2: SNHLY, FYNNEI. The CDR3 loop reads CASKRRHSPLHF. CDR3 sequence (DNA): TGTGCCAGCAAAAGGAGACATTCACCCCTCCACTTT.

This clonotype was counted between two and nine times. The chain combines TRBV19 with TRBJ2-1, with 12 positions matching TRBD2. The CDR3 extends over 17 amino acids. V shed 5 bases, J shed 8 bases, and the junction held 13 bases outside the gene matches. Germline V lookup: CDR1 LNHDA, CDR2 SQIVND (reference sequence). CDR3 region: CASSGWTSGVDIYEQFF. The CDR3 region has the DNA TGTGCCAGTAGTGGGTGGACTAGCGGGGTGGATATTTATGAGCAGTTCTTC.

Many counts were recorded for this clonotype. The chain uses TRBV28 and TRBJ1-5; D perhaps matches TRBD1 (6 bases). Trimming took 6 bases from V and 5 from J, leaving 20 bases between them. CDR1 and CDR2 from the germline V gene are MDHEN and SYDVKM. CDR3 length: 16 amino acids. The CDR3 DNA follows: TGTGCCAGCAGCCTTGCCCCGGGACACCCTGATCAGCCCCAGCATTTT. This codes for CASSLAPGHPDQPQHF.

The table lists this clonotype with a few counts. V and J are TRBV6-2 or TRBV6-3 and TRBJ2-1; 9 positions match TRBD1. With V trimmed by 6 bases and J by 8 bases, 8 bases remained unmatched. The CDR3 is made up of 14 amino acids. Germline V gene lookup returns CDR1 MNHEY and CDR2 SVGEGT. Written as DNA, the CDR3 is TGTGCCAGCAGGGTACAGGGGGCTAGCTATGAGCAGTTCTTC. It encodes CASRVQGASYEQFF.

This clonotype was observed at least ten times. The V call is TRBV29-1, the J call TRBJ1-1; D is perhaps TRBD1 (6 bases). The V gene lost 7 bases and the J gene lost 0 bases, with 18 bases spanning the gap. Germline V lookup: CDR1 SQVTM, CDR2 ANQGSEA. The CDR3 has 15 residues. CDR3 coding DNA: TGCAGCGCCAGAAAAGGGGCAGGGGTGAACACTGAAGCTTTCTTT. Its translation is CSARKGAGVNTEAFF.

This clonotype appeared many times. The chain recombines TRBV5-8 with TRBJ2-5; 7 bases align to TRBD1. V shed 1 base, J shed 4 bases, and the junction held 4 bases outside the gene matches. CDR3 size: 14 residues. The germline gives CDR1 SGHTS, CDR2 YDEGEE. CDR3 sequence (DNA): TGTGCCAGCAGCTTGCAGGCAGGGGGAGAGACCCAGTACTTC. Its protein product is CASSLQAGGETQYF.

This clonotype was seen ten or more times. The chain employs TRBV18 and TRBJ1-1, with a weak D call TRBD1 (5 bases). The germline V gene encodes CDR1 KGHSH and CDR2 LQKENI. The CDR3 consists of 13 residues. V was trimmed by 4 bases and J by 10 bases, leaving 16 bases between them. The CDR3 is CASSLPAGVAAFF. The DNA for the CDR3 is TGTGCCAGCTCACTACCGGCGGGGGTGGCAGCTTTCTTT.

There are many counts of this clonotype. The rearrangement links TRBV28 to TRBJ1-4, with 9 nucleotides matching TRBD1. With 5 bases clipped from V and 6 bases from J, the junction kept 10 bases outside the gene matches. This CDR3 has 16 residues. Germline CDR1 is MDHEN and CDR2 is SYDVKM. For the CDR3, the DNA is TGTGCCAGCAGTAGGCCCCGGGACAGGGAAGATGAAAAACTGTTTTTT. This gives the protein CASSRPRDREDEKLFF.

In this sample, this clonotype turned up many times. The chain uses TRBV20-1 and TRBJ2-1, with 11 positions matching TRBD2. Germline V CDR1 and CDR2: DFQATT, SNEGSKA (reference sequence). This CDR3 is built from 20 residues. V gave up 3 bases and J gave up 9 bases; unmatched junction bases: 25. CDR3 region: CSARGVSNSGTSGLGGEQFF. The CDR3 DNA is TGCAGTGCTAGGGGGGTGTCCAATTCCGGGACTAGCGGACTTGGGGGTGAGCAGTTCTTC.

Ten or more counts support this clonotype. This sequence joins TRBV6-1 and TRBJ1-5; D is unresolved. CDR1 is MNHNS, CDR2 SASEGT, per germline. Trimming pared 7 bases from V and 9 bases from J, leaving 7 bases between. This CDR3 is 10 amino acids long. Here the CDR3 reads CASNSWPQHF. In DNA form, the CDR3 reads TGTGCCAGCAATTCCTGGCCCCAGCATTTT.

The sample holds many counts of this clonotype. This sequence joins TRBV10-1 and TRBJ2-5; perhaps TRBD1 as D (5 bases). The V gene's germline CDR1 is WNHNN and CDR2 SYGVQD (reference sequence). Trimming removed 2 bases from V and 2 bases from J, with 6 bases in between. CDR3 length: 13 amino acids. CDR3 sequence: CASSERQQETQYF. CDR3 coding DNA: TGCGCCAGCAGTGAGCGACAGCAAGAGACCCAGTACTTC.

Concerning this clonotype itself: No conserved phenylalanine or tryptophan ends this CDR3, so it is likely a read error. The chain has TRBV6-2 or TRBV6-3 and TRBJ1-5; 10 bases match TRBD1. The CDR3 length is 16 residues. V lost 7 bases to trimming and J lost 3 bases; unmatched junction nucleotides: 9. The germline V gene encodes CDR1 MNHEY and CDR2 SVGEGT. The CDR3 nucleotides read TGTGCCAGCACCGGACAGGGGGATCCCTACAATCAGCCCCAGCATCTT. It yields the protein CASTGQGDPYNQPQHL.

This clonotype was seen many times. V is TRBV20-1 and J is TRBJ2-7, with 7 bases fitting TRBD1. Germline CDR1 DFQATT, CDR2 SNEGSKA (reference sequence). V lost 3 bases, J lost 1 base, and 6 bases stayed unmatched. The CDR3 runs 14 residues. CDR3 bases: TGCAGTGCTAGGCCGGGACAGCCTTCCTACGAGCAGTACTTC. Its protein is CSARPGQPSYEQYF.

This chain connects TRBV7-2 to TRBJ2-7; 8 bases are shared with TRBD1. The CDR3 runs to 14 residues. Germline V gene data show CDR1 as SGHTA and CDR2 as FQGNSA. Trimming at V came to 5 bases and at J to 6 bases, leaving 9 bases not matched to a gene. CDR3: CASSQGQGPLEQYF. DNA for the CDR3: TGTGCCAGCAGCCAAGGACAGGGTCCGCTCGAGCAGTACTTC.

V usage is TRBV24-1 and J usage is TRBJ2-1; D may match TRBD1 or TRBD2 (5 bases each). From germline, CDR1 is KGHDR and CDR2 SFDVKD. Deletions cut 1 base from V and 6 bases from J, with 18 bases between. CDR3 length: 17 amino acids. The DNA of the CDR3 is TGTGCCACCAGTGATTTATCGGTGGGACGGGGTTTCAATGAGCAGTTCTTC. It yields the protein CATSDLSVGRGFNEQFF.

This clonotype was seen at least ten times. This rearrangement joins TRBV12-3 or TRBV12-4 to TRBJ1-1, with 12 bases that match TRBD1. There are 19 residues in the CDR3. In nucleotides, the CDR3 is TGTGCGAGCTTAAGTAGGGACAGGGGGCTTTCTAACATGAACACTGAAGCTTTCTTT. It yields the protein CASLSRDRGLSNMNTEAFF.